Listed below are T cell receptor beta chains from one sample, sequenced in a study of T cells in Graves' hyperthyroidism and ophthalmopathy. TCRdb fed the multiplex PCR reads into MiXCR, producing one record per CDR3 protein. The sample shows about 300,000 distinct CDR3 sequences, approximately 18% of them seen only once. Source material: blood. Receptors were obtained from a man in his forties or fifties with Graves' ophthalmopathy. CDR3s include the opening cysteine and the closing phenylalanine or tryptophan. Each record gives: CDR3 length, D gene, V gene, clone size, J gene, CDR3 DNA, CDR3 protein. The D gene is left open where the match is weak. Where a row states a size, it is once, few, many or the class of an expanded clone; other rows omit it.

16	NA	TRBV7-9	few	TRBJ2-1	TGTGCCAGCAGCTTTTTCGCGGGGACCTTTTACAATGAGCAGTTCTTC	CASSFFAGTFYNEQFF
13	NA	TRBV12-3/TRBV12-4	many	TRBJ2-7	TGTGCCAGCAGTTTCAGAGGGGAGGACGAGCAGTACTTC	CASSFRGEDEQYF
16	TRBD2	TRBV5-1	many	TRBJ2-3	TGCGCCAGCAGCTGGGAGAGCGGGAAGAGCACAGATACGCAGTATTTT	CASSWESGKSTDTQYF
15	NA	TRBV6-1	NA	TRBJ2-2	TGTGCCAGCAGTGAAGGGACAGTGAACACCGGGGAGCTGTTTTTT	CASSEGTVNTGELFF
19	TRBD1	TRBV5-4	many	TRBJ2-1	TGTGCCAGCAGCGGGACAGGGAATGACCAGATTGGGCACTACAATGAGCAGTTCTTC	CASSGTGNDQIGHYNEQFF
14	TRBD2	TRBV28	NA	TRBJ2-2	TGTGCCAGCAGTCGAAGCGGGACCTACCGGGAGCTGTTTTTT	CASSRSGTYRELFF
17	TRBD2	TRBV11-3	many	TRBJ2-5	TGTGCCAGCAGCCAAGGGACTAGCGGGGGCCCCGGGGAGACCCAGTACTTC	CASSQGTSGGPGETQYF
14	NA	TRBV7-2	few	TRBJ2-2	TGTGCCAGCAGCCCGACCCATCTCGGGGGGGAGCTGTTTTTT	CASSPTHLGGELFF
18	TRBD1	TRBV18	many	TRBJ1-5	TGTGCCAGCTCACCACGGGTCGGACAGGGGAATAGCAATCAGCCCCAGCATTTT	CASSPRVGQGNSNQPQHF
13	TRBD1	TRBV20-1	NA	TRBJ2-5	TGCAGTGCTAGGACAGGGGGGCGAGAGACCCAGTACTTC	CSARTGGRETQYF
12	NA	TRBV30	few	TRBJ1-1	TGTGCCTGGACCTCTTGGTACACTGAAGCTTTCTTT	CAWTSWYTEAFF
15	NA	TRBV20-1	many	TRBJ1-6	TGCAGTGCTAGAGACGTTAATCGGGATAATTCACCCCTCCACTTT	CSARDVNRDNSPLHF
15	NA	TRBV5-1	many	TRBJ2-1	TGCGCCAGCAGCTTGGATTATGCCAATTCGAATGAGCAGTTCTTC	CASSLDYANSNEQFF
12	NA	TRBV14	few	TRBJ2-7	TGTGCCAGCAGCCAAAACTCCTACGAGCAGTACTTC	CASSQNSYEQYF
12	TRBD1	TRBV6-1	many	TRBJ1-2	TGTGCCAGCAGTCGACAGGGCTATGGCTACACCTTC	CASSRQGYGYTF
14	TRBD2	TRBV30	many	TRBJ2-3	TGTGCCTTGAGAAAAGCGGGAGGAGCAGATACGCAGTATTTT	CALRKAGGADTQYF
18	TRBD1	TRBV7-3	NA	TRBJ2-6	TGTGCCAGCAGCCAAAGGGGGCAGGCACACTCTGGGGCCAACGTCCTGACTTTC	CASSQRGQAHSGANVLTF
16	NA	TRBV14	NA	TRBJ1-3	TGTGCCAGCAGCCACCCGACAGCCGCGCCGGGAAACACCATATATTTT	CASSHPTAAPGNTIYF
15	NA	TRBV3-1	many	TRBJ2-7	TGTGCCAGCAGCCAAGGTCCGGGGCCCTCCTACGAGCAGTACTTC	CASSQGPGPSYEQYF
16	NA	TRBV29-1	few	TRBJ1-2	TGCAGCGTTCCCGACAGAAACACAGCCCTCAACTATGGCTACACCTTC	CSVPDRNTALNYGYTF
14	TRBD2	TRBV20-1	NA	TRBJ2-7	TGCAGTGCGGAGGGACTAGCGGGAGCCTACGAGCAGTACTTC	CSAEGLAGAYEQYF
14	TRBD1	TRBV18	once	TRBJ2-1	TGTGCCAGCTCACCAGGCCAGGGGGCGAATGAGCAGTTCTTC	CASSPGQGANEQFF
16	TRBD2	TRBV11-2	NA	TRBJ2-7	TGTGCCAGCAGCTTTTTGACTAGCGGGAGCTCCTACGAGCAGTACTTC	CASSFLTSGSSYEQYF
15	TRBD1	TRBV11-2	NA	TRBJ1-6	TGTGCCAGCAGCCAAACCAGGGGGTCTAATTCACCCCTCCACTTT	CASSQTRGSNSPLHF
14	TRBD1	TRBV10-3	NA	TRBJ1-1	TGTGCCATCAGCTTAACCGGGACAGGGTCTGAAGCTTTCTTT	CAISLTGTGSEAFF
14	TRBD1	TRBV3-1	many	TRBJ2-7	TGTGCCAGCAGCCCTACGACAGGGAACGACGAGCAGTACTTC	CASSPTTGNDEQYF
11	NA	TRBV30	many	TRBJ2-5	TGTGCCTGTCAGGTACAAGAGACCCAGTACTTC	CACQVQETQYF
13	NA	TRBV3-1	many	TRBJ1-2	TGTGCCAGCAGCCAAGATCTAGCCTATGGCTACACCTTC	CASSQDLAYGYTF
12	TRBD2	TRBV2	many	TRBJ2-1	TGTGCCAGCAGAGCTACTAGCGGCGAGCAGTTCTTC	CASRATSGEQFF
15	NA	TRBV19	few	TRBJ2-1	TGTGCCAGTAGTATAGTTTTCCAGAGCAACAATGAGCAGTTCTTC	CASSIVFQSNNEQFF
14	TRBD2	TRBV5-5	many	TRBJ2-2	TGTGCCAGCAAGAAGGCTAGCGGGAGTGGGGAGCTGTTTTTT	CASKKASGSGELFF
13	NA	TRBV5-1	NA	TRBJ2-7	TGCGCCAGCAGCTCCCCCCCGGGTAACGAGCAGTACTTC	CASSSPPGNEQYF
17	NA	TRBV4-1	NA	TRBJ2-1	TGCGCCAGCAGCCAGGGGGGGGCCAGCGGGCCGCACAATGAGCAGTTCTTC	CASSQGGASGPHNEQFF